The subject of this entry is one TCR beta chain. Distinct nucleotide sequences in the sample also encode this CDR3. The sample is drawn from a study of cytomegalovirus exposure and HLA in healthy donors. Vbeta (60) and Jbeta (13) primers were used in the PCR. Sequencing was performed with immunoSEQ multiplex PCR; in TCRdb, only in-frame clones are kept and a portion is missing. This repertoire shows tens of thousands of clones, 62% found once; its top ten account for roughly 4.4%. Sequenced: PBMCs. The source of this sequence is a male donor in good health and CMV-seropositive.

The CDR3, as DNA: TGCGCCAGCAGCTGGGGCAGTAACCCTGAAGCTTTCTTT. As protein: CASSWGSNPEAFF. The gene calls are TRBV5-1 and TRBJ1-1, with a weak D call TRBD1 (5 bases). Germline CDR1 SGHRS, CDR2 YFSETQ. Trimming pared 3 bases from V and 6 bases from J, leaving 12 bases between. This CDR3 contains 13 residues. Full variable domain (rest looked up from reference TRBV5-1 and TRBJ1-1): KAGVTQTPRYLIKTRGQQVTLSCSPISGHRSVSWYQQTPGQGLQFLFEYFSETQRNKGNFPGRFSGRQFSNSRSEMNVSTLELGDSALYLCASSWGSNPEAFFGQGTRLTVV.